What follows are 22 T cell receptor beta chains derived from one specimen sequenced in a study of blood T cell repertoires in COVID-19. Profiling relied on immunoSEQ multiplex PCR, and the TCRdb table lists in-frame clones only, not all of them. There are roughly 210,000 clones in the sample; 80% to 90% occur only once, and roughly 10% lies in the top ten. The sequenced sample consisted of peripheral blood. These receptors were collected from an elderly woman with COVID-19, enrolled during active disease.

CDR3 nucleotide sequence: TGTGCCATCAGTGAGATGGACAGTGCTCTGAGGAAGGCCATATATTTT. This sequence encodes CAISEMDSALRKAIYF. The chain employs TRBV10-3 and TRBJ1-3, with D tentatively TRBD1 (6 bases). The CDR3 sequence is 16 residues long. CDR1 is ENHRY, CDR2 SYGVKD, per germline. V lost 2 bases and J 11 bases, leaving 22 bases between the germline ends.

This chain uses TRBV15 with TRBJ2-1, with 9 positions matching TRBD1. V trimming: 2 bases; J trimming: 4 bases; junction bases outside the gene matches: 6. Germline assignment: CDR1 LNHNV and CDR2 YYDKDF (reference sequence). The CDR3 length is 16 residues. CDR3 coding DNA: TGTGCCACCAGCAGATCACAGGGGGCCTTTTACAATGAGCAGTTCTTC. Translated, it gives CATSRSQGAFYNEQFF.

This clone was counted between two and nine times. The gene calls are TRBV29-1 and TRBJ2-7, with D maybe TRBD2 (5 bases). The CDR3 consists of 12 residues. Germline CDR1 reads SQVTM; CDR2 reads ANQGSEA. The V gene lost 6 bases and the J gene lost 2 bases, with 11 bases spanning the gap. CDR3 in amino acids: CSVSDGAYEQYV. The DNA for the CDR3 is TGCAGCGTCTCGGACGGGGCCTACGAGCAGTACGTC.

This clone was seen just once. The CDR3 sequence: CASSYSTTSGGTSNTGELFF. CDR3 DNA sequence: TGTGCCAGCAGTTACTCGACGACTAGCGGGGGAACTTCGAACACCGGGGAGCTGTTTTTT. The chain joins TRBV6-2 or TRBV6-3 to TRBJ2-2; 12 nucleotides line up with TRBD2. With V trimmed by 0 bases and J by 0 bases, 8 bases remained unmatched. Germline V CDR1 and CDR2: MNHEY, SVGEGT. CDR3 length: 20 residues.

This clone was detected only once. CDR3 region: CASKEGTSNTEAFF. CDR3 bases: TGTGCCAGCAAGGAGGGAACCTCGAACACTGAAGCTTTCTTT. The V and J genes are TRBV2 and TRBJ1-1; D unresolved. The germline V and J ends were trimmed by 7 bases and 1 base, with 13 bases remaining between them. The length of the CDR3 is 14 residues. Germline-derived CDR1 and CDR2 are SNHLY and FYNNEI.

This CDR3 reads CASSLSGGADTQYF. The CDR3 region has the DNA TGTGCCAGCAGCTTATCCGGGGGGGCTGATACGCAGTATTTT. The rearrangement links TRBV7-2 to TRBJ2-3; 8 bases are a match to TRBD2. V dropped 2 bases and J dropped 6; count of bases not matched to a gene: 4. This CDR3 is built from 14 residues. In germline, CDR1 is SGHTA, CDR2 FQGNSA.

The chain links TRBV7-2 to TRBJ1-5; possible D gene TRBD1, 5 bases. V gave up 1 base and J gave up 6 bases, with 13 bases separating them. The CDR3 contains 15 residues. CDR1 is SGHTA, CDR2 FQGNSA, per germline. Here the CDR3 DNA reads TGTGCCAGCAGCTTAGGGGCAGGGCTGGCTCAGCCCCAGCATTTT. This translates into CASSLGAGLAQPQHF.

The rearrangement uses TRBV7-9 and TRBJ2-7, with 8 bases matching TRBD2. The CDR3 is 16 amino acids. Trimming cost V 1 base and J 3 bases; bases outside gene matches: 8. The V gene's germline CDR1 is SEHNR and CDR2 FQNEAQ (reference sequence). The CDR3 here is CASSLESGTRSYEQYF. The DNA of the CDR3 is TGTGCCAGCAGCTTAGAATCCGGGACTAGAAGCTACGAGCAGTACTTC.

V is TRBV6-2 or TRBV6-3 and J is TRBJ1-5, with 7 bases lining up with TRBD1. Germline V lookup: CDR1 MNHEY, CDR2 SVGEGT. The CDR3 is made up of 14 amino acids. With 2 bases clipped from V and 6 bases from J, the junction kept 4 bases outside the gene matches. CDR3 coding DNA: TGTGCCAGCAGTTACACGGACAGGAGTCAGCCCCAGCATTTT. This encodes CASSYTDRSQPQHF.

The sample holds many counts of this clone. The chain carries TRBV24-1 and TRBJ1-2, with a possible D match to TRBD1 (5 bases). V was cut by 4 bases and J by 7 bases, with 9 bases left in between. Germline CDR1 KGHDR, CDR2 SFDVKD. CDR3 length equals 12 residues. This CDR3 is CATSDQGVGYTF. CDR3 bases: TGTGCCACCAGTGACCAGGGTGTTGGCTACACCTTC.

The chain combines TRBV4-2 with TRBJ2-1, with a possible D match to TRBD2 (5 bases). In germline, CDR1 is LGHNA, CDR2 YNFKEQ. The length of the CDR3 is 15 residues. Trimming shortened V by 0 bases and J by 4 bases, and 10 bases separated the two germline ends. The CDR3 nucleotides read TGTGCCAGCAGCCAAGATCGGGCGGGTTACAATGAGCAGTTCTTC. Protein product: CASSQDRAGYNEQFF.

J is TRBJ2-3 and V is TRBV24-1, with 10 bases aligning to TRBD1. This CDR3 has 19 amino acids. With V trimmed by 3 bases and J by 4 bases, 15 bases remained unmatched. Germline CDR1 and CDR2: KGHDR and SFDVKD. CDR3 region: CATSDPAGYRDRGSDTQYF. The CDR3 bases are TGTGCCACCAGTGATCCCGCGGGCTACCGGGACAGGGGATCAGATACGCAGTATTTT.

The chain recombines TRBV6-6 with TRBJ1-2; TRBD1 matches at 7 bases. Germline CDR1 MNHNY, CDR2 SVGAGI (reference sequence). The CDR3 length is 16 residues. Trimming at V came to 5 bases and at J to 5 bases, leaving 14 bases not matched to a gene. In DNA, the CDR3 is TGTGCCAGCAGTCCCCGCGACAGGGCTGGATGGTATGGCTACACCTTC. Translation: CASSPRDRAGWYGYTF.

The CDR3 sequence is CASTGAGNDHEQYV. CDR3 DNA: TGTGCCAGCACTGGAGCGGGGAACGACCACGAGCAGTACGTC. The chain is built from TRBV28 and TRBJ2-7; TRBD2 agrees at 7 bases. From germline, CDR1 is MDHEN and CDR2 SYDVKM. The CDR3 has 14 amino acids. Germline trimming cut 7 bases from V and 5 bases from J; bases unmatched to any gene: 11.

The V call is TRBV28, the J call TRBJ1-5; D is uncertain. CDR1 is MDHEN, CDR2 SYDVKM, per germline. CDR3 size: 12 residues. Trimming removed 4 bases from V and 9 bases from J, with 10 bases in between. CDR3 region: CASSSSPGPQHF. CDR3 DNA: TGTGCCAGCAGTTCCTCCCCGGGGCCCCAGCATTTT.

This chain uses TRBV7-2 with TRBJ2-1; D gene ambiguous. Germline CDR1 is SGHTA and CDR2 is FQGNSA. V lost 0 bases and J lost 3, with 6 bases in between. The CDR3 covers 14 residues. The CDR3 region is CASSLAVFYNEQFF. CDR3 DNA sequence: TGTGCCAGCAGCTTAGCCGTGTTCTACAATGAGCAGTTCTTC. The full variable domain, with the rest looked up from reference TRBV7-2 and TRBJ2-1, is GAGVSQSPSNKVTEKGKDVELRCDPISGHTALYWYRQSLGQGLEFLIYFQGNSAPDKSGLPSDRFSAERTGGSVSTLTIQRTQQEDSAVYLCASSLAVFYNEQFFGPGTRLTVL.

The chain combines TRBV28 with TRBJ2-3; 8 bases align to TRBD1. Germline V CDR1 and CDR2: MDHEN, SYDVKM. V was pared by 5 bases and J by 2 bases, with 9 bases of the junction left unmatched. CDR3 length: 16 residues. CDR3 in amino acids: CASSSRGPSDTDTQYF. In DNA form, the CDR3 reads TGTGCCAGCAGTAGCAGGGGGCCGTCGGACACAGATACGCAGTATTTT. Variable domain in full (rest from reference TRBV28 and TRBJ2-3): DVKVTQSSRYLVKRTGEKVFLECVQDMDHENMFWYRQDPGLGLRLIYFSYDVKMKEKGDIPEGYSVSREKKERFSLILESASTNQTSMYLCASSSRGPSDTDTQYFGPGTRLTVL.

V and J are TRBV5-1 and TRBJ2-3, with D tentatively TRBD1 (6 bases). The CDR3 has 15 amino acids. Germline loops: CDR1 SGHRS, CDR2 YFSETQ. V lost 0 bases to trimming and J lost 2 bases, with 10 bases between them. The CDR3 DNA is TGCGCCAGCAGCTTGGGGACAGCGTCCACAGATACGCAGTATTTT. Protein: CASSLGTASTDTQYF.

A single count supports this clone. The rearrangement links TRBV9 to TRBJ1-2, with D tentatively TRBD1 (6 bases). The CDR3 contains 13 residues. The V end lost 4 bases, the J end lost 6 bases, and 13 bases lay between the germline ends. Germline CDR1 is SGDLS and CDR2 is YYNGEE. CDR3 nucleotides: TGTGCCAGCAGCATACGTTCAGGGGATGGCTACACCTTC. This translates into CASSIRSGDGYTF. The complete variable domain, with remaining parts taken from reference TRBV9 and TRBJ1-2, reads DSGVTQTPKHLITATGQRVTLRCSPRSGDLSVYWYQQSLDQGLQFLIQYYNGEERAKGNILERFSAQQFPDLHSELNLSSLELGDSALYFCASSIRSGDGYTFGSGTRLTVV.

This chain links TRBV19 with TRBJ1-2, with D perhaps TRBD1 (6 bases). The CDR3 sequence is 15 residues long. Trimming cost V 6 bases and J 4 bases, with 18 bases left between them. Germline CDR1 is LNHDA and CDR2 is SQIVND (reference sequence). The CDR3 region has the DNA TGTGCCAGTAGAAGGACAGACCGAACGGCCTATGGCTACACCTTC. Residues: CASRRTDRTAYGYTF.

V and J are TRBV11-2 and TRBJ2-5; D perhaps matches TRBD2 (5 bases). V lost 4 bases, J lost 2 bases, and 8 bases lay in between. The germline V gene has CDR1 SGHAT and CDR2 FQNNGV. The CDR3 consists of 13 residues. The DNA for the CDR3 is TGTGCCAGCAGCTGGGGAGCTCAAGAGACCCAGTACTTC. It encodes CASSWGAQETQYF.

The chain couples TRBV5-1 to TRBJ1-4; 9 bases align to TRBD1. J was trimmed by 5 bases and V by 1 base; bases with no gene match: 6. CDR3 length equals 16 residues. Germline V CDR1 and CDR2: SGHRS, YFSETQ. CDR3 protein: CASSLTWGQGNEKLFF. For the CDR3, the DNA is TGCGCCAGCAGCTTGACCTGGGGACAGGGAAATGAAAAACTGTTTTTT.